This TCR beta chain was retrieved from a study of blood T cell repertoires in COVID-19 (dated by TCRdb to the early 2020s). Background for the entire study: Samples from collaborators originated in the United States, Italy and Spain and spanned both the acute and convalescent phases of COVID-19. Where available, HLA class I and class II types were taken from metadata supplied by the sample provider and were not determined by assay-based typing. Samples were obtained from the ongoing ImmuneRACE study (first 160 participants) and from about 1,300 subjects provided by 6 global collaborators. Nearly every sample came with metadata listing a de-identified subject ID, COVID-19 status, age in years and sex. Deeply sampled blood TCRbeta repertoires from subjects exposed to, actively infected with, or recovered from COVID-19 were included in the dataset. The material from the prospective study consisted of cDNA or gDNA derived from T cells, B-cell-depleted T cells, or PBMCs. The repertoires were made available in a free public database intended to serve as a resource for research on the immune response to SARS-CoV-2.

The immunoSEQ Assay, a bias-controlled multiplex PCR, was used to amplify TCRbeta CDR3 regions from genomic DNA. The paper's processing steps were these. The number of nucleated cells in each sample was estimated by amplification of reference gene primers within the assay. Sequence reads were collapsed and filtered to measure the absolute abundance of every unique TCRbeta CDR3 rearrangement. Productive Simpson clonality was computed per sample as the square root of Simpson's diversity index over productive rearrangements. Held by TCRdb, this immuneACCESS table contains in-frame sequences only and omits some clones. Under half of the omission traces to an unresolved V gene where checked; the cause of the rest is unknown. The V and J calls and the clone size are those of that table, but D and trimming were determined from the DNA. In all, the sample holds hundreds of thousands of clones, and around 90% of those were seen once. Jointly, the top ten make up roughly 1.6% of the sample.

The CDR3 contains 11 residues, cysteine and phenylalanine counted. CDR3 DNA is the only sequence kept; it has 33 bases, read in frame from the first base. The germline V gene provides CDR1 ENHRY and CDR2 SYGVKD. V drops 3 bases and J drops 6 bases, leaving 6 bases in between. Enrolling through a virtual design, the prospective study's participants ranged in age from roughly 18 to 95 years and lived across 20 to 30 United States geographic areas. In the prospective study, cohorts were assigned on the basis of participant-reported clinical history obtained from a screening survey and a study questionnaire. In the prospective study, mobile phlebotomists collected whole blood, serum and a nasopharyngeal or oropharyngeal swab from each participant. Additional blood draws and questionnaires over an approximately two-month period could optionally be provided by prospective study participants. Prospective study blood samples were shipped either frozen or at room temperature before DNA extraction.

A word on this clone: Which antigen it targets is not known. No base quality values were provided; no much bigger clone lies one nucleotide off.

What the research found in general, with its limitations: The amount of clinical and demographic metadata varied by source and participant and was provided uncurated.

This receptor chain uses TRBV10-3 and TRBJ2-7; tentative D gene TRBD1, with 6 bases matching. Sequenced material: PBMCs or T cells enriched from blood (not recorded which). The sequence was collected from a woman under 30 with acute COVID-19. The nucleotide sequence is TGTGCCATCAGTGAAGGGGGCGAGCAGTACTTC. It specifies CAISEGGEQYF.